This T cell receptor (beta chain) comes out of a study of blood T cell repertoires in COVID-19. Original analysis: Estimated nucleated cell counts came from reference gene primer amplification. Measured with immunoSEQ multiplex PCR; TCRdb has only the in-frame clones, and not every one. The V and J calls and clone size were taken over from that table, and D and trimming were inferred from the DNA. The table records around 190,000 clones, about 70% of them present only once. The TCR sequence derives from a woman aged 45 to 65 with active or convalescent COVID-19. What was sequenced was peripheral blood.

The CDR3 DNA sequence: TGTGCCAGTAGTATAATCCACAGCCCCTATGGCTACACCTTC. Translating gives CASSIIHSPYGYTF. The chain links TRBV19 to TRBJ1-2; no clear D gene. The CDR3 runs to 14 residues. Germline CDR1 reads LNHDA; CDR2 reads SQIVND (reference sequence). The germline V and J ends were trimmed by 2 bases and 4 bases, with 11 bases remaining between them.